This entry lists 24 T cell receptor beta chains sequenced from one sample in a study of T cell repertoires in cytomegalovirus infection. Their antigens are not known. TCRdb re-called the reads through MiXCR, storing one row per CDR3 protein. The sample has 300,000 to 400,000 distinct CDR3 sequences; just under 30% are singletons. The sequences come from cultured PBMCs, collected from culture after CMV antigen stimulation. Receptors originate from a human donor in good health (CMV status not recorded). Some clones in this sample may be carry-over from other donors' samples.

The chain links TRBV5-5 to TRBJ1-1, with D possibly matching TRBD1 (5 bases). V was pared by 6 bases and J by 6 bases, with 12 bases between. CDR3 length: 12 residues. Germline V gene sequence: CDR1 SGHKS, CDR2 YYEKEE (reference sequence). The CDR3 region is CASTVTGAEAFF. In DNA form, the CDR3 reads TGTGCCAGCACCGTTACAGGCGCTGAAGCTTTCTTT.

This clonotype was observed a single time. The chain combines TRBV5-4 with TRBJ2-2; D possibly uses TRBD1 or TRBD2 (5 bases each). Trimming removed 4 bases at V and 6 bases at J, with 19 bases between. The CDR3 covers 16 residues. CDR1 SGHNT and CDR2 YYREEE come from the germline V gene (reference sequence). CDR3 sequence (DNA): TGTGCCAGCAGCCGGAAGGGGCTACTAGGTCCCGGGGAGCTGTTTTTT. Translated, it gives CASSRKGLLGPGELFF.

This sequence joins TRBV19 and TRBJ2-1; D unresolved. Germline V CDR1 and CDR2: LNHDA, SQIVND (reference sequence). This CDR3 has 12 amino acids. V shed 0 bases and J shed 11 bases, with 8 bases lying between them. The CDR3 here is CASSIDLDQQFF. Written as DNA, the CDR3 is TGTGCCAGTAGTATAGATCTGGACCAGCAGTTCTTC.

This clonotype was recorded many times. The chain couples TRBV6-5 to TRBJ1-2, with unresolved D. The CDR3 is 17 amino acids. The germline V gene has CDR1 MNHEY and CDR2 SVGAGI. V lost 0 bases to trimming and J lost 3 bases, with 17 bases between them. The CDR3 DNA is TGTGCCAGCAGTTACTCTGGGCCCCAGTTTGGAGACTATGGCTACACCTTC. Translating gives CASSYSGPQFGDYGYTF.

This clonotype has more than one count but fewer than ten. The chain has TRBV10-3 and TRBJ1-1; the D is unclear. The CDR3 is 14 amino acids. CDR1 is ENHRY and CDR2 is SYGVKD in the germline V gene. Trimming left V 0 bases short and J 8 bases short, with 13 bases between. CDR3 in DNA: TGTGCCATCAGTGAGTCGAATGGCCCAGGCGAAGCTTTCTTT. Translating gives CAISESNGPGEAFF.

At least ten counts were recorded for this clonotype. The limits of the CDR3 on the DNA are not certain, so only TCRdb's listed CDR3 is given. The rearrangement joins TRBV28 to TRBJ2-7. With termini counted, the CDR3 has 14 amino acids. In germline, CDR1 is MDHEN, CDR2 SYDVKM. The CDR3 reads CASSSSVLIHEQYF.

The gene calls are TRBV20-1 and TRBJ2-7, with D possibly TRBD2 on 7 matching bases. The length of the CDR3 is 12 residues. Trimming stripped 6 bases from V and 4 bases from J, with 13 bases between. CDR1 is DFQATT, CDR2 SNEGSKA, per germline (reference sequence). The CDR3 is CSARGGRYEQYF. DNA for the CDR3: TGCAGTGCGAGGGGGGGGCGGTACGAGCAGTACTTC.

This clonotype was found many times. J is TRBJ2-7 and V is TRBV7-2; the D is unclear. Trimming cost V 3 bases and J 1 base, with 4 bases left between them. The CDR3 totals 12 residues. Per germline, CDR1 SGHTA and CDR2 FQGNSA. In DNA form, the CDR3 reads TGTGCCAGCAGCTTGGTTTCCTACGAGCAGTACTTC. Translated, it gives CASSLVSYEQYF.

This chain links TRBV11-2 with TRBJ2-3; 11 bases line up with TRBD2. V lost 1 base to trimming and J lost 0 bases; unmatched junction nucleotides: 9. The CDR3 length is 19 residues. Germline CDR1 is SGHAT and CDR2 is FQNNGV. CDR3 sequence (DNA): TGTGCCAGCAGCTTAGCATACCCGACTAGCGGGGATAGCACAGATACGCAGTATTTT. Its protein is CASSLAYPTSGDSTDTQYF.

This clonotype occurred many times. The rearrangement joins TRBV11-2 to TRBJ2-6; D could derive from TRBD1 or TRBD2 (5 bases each). The CDR3 is 16 amino acids. CDR1 and CDR2 from the germline V gene are SGHAT and FQNNGV. V was trimmed by 3 bases and J by 0 bases, leaving 9 bases between them. For the CDR3, the DNA is TGTGCCAGCAGCTTGGGACGGCTCTCTGGGGCCAACGTCCTGACTTTC. This codes for CASSLGRLSGANVLTF.

The CDR3 loop is CASSGPRTPTPDTEAFF. Written as DNA, the CDR3 is TGTGCCAGCAGCGGGCCAAGGACACCGACCCCCGACACTGAAGCTTTCTTT. The genes are TRBV7-9 and TRBJ1-1; perhaps TRBD1 as D (5 bases). V was trimmed by 5 bases and J by 3 bases, leaving 22 bases between them. The CDR3 length is 17 residues. From germline, CDR1 is SEHNR and CDR2 FQNEAQ (reference sequence). Supplemented by reference TRBV7-9 and TRBJ1-1, the full variable domain reads DTGVSQNPRHKITKRGQNVTFRCDPISEHNRLYWYRQTLGQGPEFLTYFQNEAQLEKSRLLSDRFSAERPKGSFSTLEIQRTEQGDSAMYLCASSGPRTPTPDTEAFFGQGTRLTVV.

This clonotype was recorded a few times. The chain carries TRBV5-6 and TRBJ1-1; no definite D call. Between the trimmed V and J ends, which lost 4 bases and 2 bases, there was a span of 12 bases. This CDR3 is built from 14 residues. Looked up from germline, CDR1 is SGHDT and CDR2 is YYEEEE. This chain's CDR3 is CASSLADLNTEAFF. In DNA form, the CDR3 reads TGTGCCAGCAGCCTGGCCGATCTTAACACTGAAGCTTTCTTT.

This clonotype was counted once. J is TRBJ2-4 and V is TRBV6-2 or TRBV6-3; D possibly corresponds to TRBD1 (6 bases). The CDR3 has 16 amino acids. CDR1 is MNHEY, CDR2 SVGEGT, per germline. Trimming pared 5 bases from V and 0 bases from J, leaving 14 bases between. The CDR3 DNA sequence: TGTGCCAGCAGTAAAGGACAGACCGCAGCCAAAAACATTCAGTACTTC. Residues: CASSKGQTAAKNIQYF.

This clonotype was counted a few times. This chain uses TRBV27 with TRBJ2-6, with D possibly being TRBD2 (6 bases). V lost 2 bases to trimming and J lost 1 base, with 9 bases between them. The CDR3 has 16 residues. Germline CDR1 is MNHEY and CDR2 is SMNVEV (reference sequence). The CDR3 protein is CASSLRRGSGANVLTF. The CDR3 nucleotides are TGTGCCAGCAGTTTACGGCGGGGATCTGGGGCCAACGTCCTGACTTTC.

This clonotype was detected many times. The chain joins TRBV6-5 to TRBJ2-1; 9 bases are shared with TRBD2. Unmatched junction bases numbered 0, after V lost 0 bases and J lost 3 bases. The CDR3 has 15 amino acids. The germline V gene encodes CDR1 MNHEY and CDR2 SVGAGI. This CDR3 reads CASSYSTSGYNEQFF. DNA for the CDR3: TGTGCCAGCAGTTACTCGACTAGCGGCTACAATGAGCAGTTCTTC.

This clonotype has more than one count but fewer than ten. The gene calls are TRBV7-8 and TRBJ2-7; 10 bases are a match to TRBD1. The germline V gene encodes CDR1 SGHVS and CDR2 FQNEAQ. There are 14 residues in the CDR3. The junction had 3 bases not matched to a gene; V was cut back by 5 bases and J by 2 bases. CDR3 in DNA: TGTGCCAGCAGCAAGGACAGGGGGACCTACGAGCAGTACTTC. Amino acid sequence: CASSKDRGTYEQYF.

This clonotype was recorded many times. The V and J genes are TRBV7-2 and TRBJ2-3, with TRBD1 matching over 7 bases. This CDR3 is built from 17 residues. The germline CDR1 and CDR2 sequences are SGHTA and FQGNSA. The ends lost 2 bases at V and 2 bases at J; junction bases unmatched: 10. The CDR3 DNA reads TGTGCCAGCAGCTTACGACAGGGAGCAGCAATCACAGATACGCAGTATTTT. Protein product: CASSLRQGAAITDTQYF.

The V gene is TRBV5-6, the J gene TRBJ2-3; either TRBD1 or TRBD2 may supply D (5 bases each). The V gene lost 4 bases and the J gene lost 9 bases, with 18 bases spanning the gap. In germline, CDR1 is SGHDT, CDR2 YYEEEE. The CDR3 loop spans 14 amino acids. Here the CDR3 reads CASSDSGTLGTQYF. CDR3 nucleotides: TGTGCCAGCAGCGATTCCGGGACCCTTGGGACGCAGTATTTT.

This CDR3 is CSVENRLNTEAFF. CDR3 coding DNA: TGCAGCGTTGAAAACAGATTGAACACTGAAGCTTTCTTT. The chain carries TRBV29-1 and TRBJ1-1; no definite D call. The germline V and J ends were trimmed by 2 bases and 0 bases, with 7 bases remaining between them. The germline V gene encodes CDR1 SQVTM and CDR2 ANQGSEA. This CDR3 contains 13 residues.

This clonotype was recorded a few times. CDR3 DNA sequence: TGTGCCAGCAGCCCTAGCCCGACAGTCGGAACTGAAGCTTTCTTT. Its translation: CASSPSPTVGTEAFF. The rearrangement links TRBV7-3 to TRBJ1-1; tentatively, D is TRBD1 (5 bases). The V end was cut by 5 bases, the J end by 5 bases, with 18 bases between. This CDR3 contains 15 residues. The V gene's germline CDR1 is SGHTA and CDR2 FQGTGA. Complete variable domain (other parts from reference TRBV7-3 and TRBJ1-1): GAGVSQTPSNKVTEKGKYVELRCDPISGHTALYWYRQSLGQGPEFLIYFQGTGAADDSGLPNDRFFAVRPEGSVSTLKIQRTERGDSAVYLCASSPSPTVGTEAFFGQGTRLTVV.

The chain has TRBV6-2 or TRBV6-3 and TRBJ1-6; D might be TRBD1 (6 bases). Per the germline V gene, CDR1 is MNHEY and CDR2 is SVGEGT. The CDR3 loop spans 13 amino acids. The V end lost 2 bases, the J end lost 8 bases, and 7 bases lay between the germline ends. The CDR3: CASSYPGDSPLHF. As DNA, the CDR3 is TGTGCCAGCAGTTACCCAGGGGATTCACCCCTCCACTTT.

This clonotype has just a few counts. Here the CDR3 DNA reads TGTGCCAGCAGCATCCTGGGGTACGAGCAGTACTTC. This encodes CASSILGYEQYF. The chain has TRBV7-2 and TRBJ2-7; D remains ambiguous. The CDR3 totals 12 residues. Trimming took off 5 bases at V and 4 bases at J, with 9 bases between the two ends. Per germline, CDR1 SGHTA and CDR2 FQGNSA.

The J gene is TRBJ2-3, the V gene TRBV20-1; TRBD2 matches at 10 bases. The CDR3 sequence is 17 residues long. Per germline, CDR1 DFQATT and CDR2 SNEGSKA (reference sequence). This CDR3 is CAQAAGGPVISTDTQYF. In DNA form, the CDR3 reads TGCGCCCAGGCAGCGGGGGGGCCGGTTATAAGCACAGATACGCAGTATTTT.

This chain joins TRBV19 and TRBJ2-3; D is perhaps TRBD1 (6 bases). The CDR3 extends over 13 amino acids. The V end was cut by 4 bases, the J end by 5 bases, with 10 bases between. Germline values: CDR1 LNHDA, CDR2 SQIVND (reference sequence). Written as DNA, the CDR3 is TGTGCCAGTAGTACTCAGGGGCAAGATACGCAGTATTTT. Its translation: CASSTQGQDTQYF.